The 27 T cell receptor beta chains below were found in one sample sequenced in a study of cytomegalovirus exposure and HLA in healthy donors. PCR was performed using 60 Vbeta and 13 Jbeta primers. Produced via immunoSEQ multiplex PCR; TCRdb's table is partial and in-frame only. The sample table sets out approximately 110,000 clones. Input material: PBMCs. The receptors shown here come from a man aged 25-45 years in good health and CMV-seronegative.

The genes are TRBV2 and TRBJ2-7; 10 positions agree with TRBD2. Germline V gene data show CDR1 as SNHLY and CDR2 as FYNNEI. Germline trimming cut 5 bases from V and 5 bases from J; bases unmatched to any gene: 6. This CDR3 region has 14 residues. CDR3 sequence (DNA): TGTGCCAGCAGTCTTGAGCGGGGGGGAAACGAGCAGTACTTC. As protein: CASSLERGGNEQYF.

This sequence joins TRBV19 and TRBJ2-2; D is possibly TRBD2 (7 bases). V was cut by 5 bases and J by 5 bases, with 18 bases left in between. The germline V gene has CDR1 LNHDA and CDR2 SQIVND (reference sequence). The CDR3 contains 16 residues. CDR3 coding DNA: TGTGCCAGTAGTCACCTCCCGCGGGGGCTGACCGGGGAGCTGTTTTTT. It specifies CASSHLPRGLTGELFF.

This chain joins TRBV5-1 and TRBJ1-4; no reliable D call. CDR3 length: 14 amino acids. Trimming cost V 1 base and J 7 bases, with 11 bases left between them. In germline, CDR1 is SGHRS, CDR2 YFSETQ. DNA of the CDR3: TGCGCCAGCAGCTTGACGGCAGCGCGTGAAAAACTGTTTTTT. It translates to CASSLTAAREKLFF.

Comments on this clone: The sample holds other DNA sequences that translate to the same CDR3. The chain couples TRBV18 to TRBJ2-7, with 13 bases identical to TRBD2. CDR1 and CDR2 from the germline V gene are KGHSH and LQKENI. The CDR3 sequence is 16 residues long. The ends lost 4 bases at V and 3 bases at J; junction bases unmatched: 6. As DNA, the CDR3 is TGTGCCAGCTCACGGACCGGGACTAGCGGGGTCTACGAGCAGTACTTC. Its translation: CASSRTGTSGVYEQYF.

V is TRBV28 and J is TRBJ2-7; 10 bases map to TRBD2. The CDR3 has 14 residues. Germline V gene data show CDR1 as MDHEN and CDR2 as SYDVKM. The junction had 4 bases not matched to a gene; V was cut back by 3 bases and J by 5 bases. CDR3 protein: CASSLELAGHEQYF. The CDR3, as DNA: TGTGCCAGCAGTTTGGAACTAGCGGGGCACGAGCAGTACTTC.

The genes are TRBV19 and TRBJ1-2; D perhaps matches TRBD1 (6 bases). The CDR3 is 14 amino acids. V lost 4 bases and J 2 bases, leaving 11 bases between the germline ends. Germline V gene data show CDR1 as LNHDA and CDR2 as SQIVND (reference sequence). The CDR3 sequence is CASSTGGVNYGYTF. The CDR3 region has the DNA TGTGCCAGTAGTACTGGGGGCGTAAACTATGGCTACACCTTC.

Comments on this clone: One junction end does not reproduce the germline sequence, and a read error may be involved. The chain carries TRBV27 and TRBJ1-5; D is uncertain. CDR1 is MNHEY and CDR2 is SMNVEV in the germline V gene (reference sequence). CDR3 length equals 12 residues. CDR3 nucleotide sequence: TGTGCCAGCAGTCCCACCTGGCCGCCCCGGCATTTT. Its translation: CASSPTWPPRHF.

V and J are TRBV27 and TRBJ1-4; 7 bases fit TRBD1. This CDR3 contains 17 residues. Germline V gene data show CDR1 as MNHEY and CDR2 as SMNVEV (reference sequence). The ends lost 2 bases at V and 0 bases at J; junction bases unmatched: 6. CDR3 residues: CASSLRQGDATNEKLFF. DNA of the CDR3: TGTGCCAGCAGTTTACGCCAGGGGGATGCAACTAATGAAAAACTGTTTTTT.

The chain carries TRBV10-3 and TRBJ1-1, with TRBD1 identical over 7 bases. Germline loops: CDR1 ENHRY, CDR2 SYGVKD. Trimming removed 3 bases from V and 1 base from J; junction bases left unmatched: 8. The CDR3 is made up of 16 amino acids. CDR3 bases: TGTGCCATCAGTGAAGGGGACAGCCACTCGAACACTGAAGCTTTCTTT. This codes for CAISEGDSHSNTEAFF.

The chain employs TRBV7-2 and TRBJ2-1; D may be TRBD1 (5 bases). Germline CDR1 SGHTA, CDR2 FQGNSA. With 5 bases removed from V and 7 bases from J, the gap between germline ends came to 12 bases. The CDR3 spans 13 residues. The CDR3 bases are TGTGCCAGCAGCCCCCCAGGGAAAAATGAGCAGTTCTTC. It encodes CASSPPGKNEQFF.

The rearrangement links TRBV9 to TRBJ2-2; 13 bases map to TRBD2. V gave up 4 bases and J gave up 4 bases; unmatched junction bases: 4. The CDR3 length is 16 residues. Germline CDR1 reads SGDLS; CDR2 reads YYNGEE. CDR3 amino acids: CASSPLAGGPTGELFF. CDR3 bases: TGTGCCAGCAGCCCACTAGCGGGGGGGCCCACCGGGGAGCTGTTTTTT.

The chain recombines TRBV7-2 with TRBJ2-5; TRBD2 agrees at 7 bases. CDR1 is SGHTA, CDR2 FQGNSA, per germline. V shed 1 base, J shed 3 bases, and the junction held 2 bases outside the gene matches. This CDR3 region has 14 residues. In nucleotides, the CDR3 is TGTGCCAGCAGCTTAGGGGCGGGGGAAGAGACCCAGTACTTC. Its protein is CASSLGAGEETQYF.

The CDR3 is CASSLRTGQYF. As DNA, the CDR3 is TGTGCCAGCAGCTTGAGGACAGGGCAGTACTTC. The chain combines TRBV5-6 with TRBJ2-7, with 7 bases fitting TRBD1. The CDR3 loop spans 11 amino acids. The J segment lost 9 bases and the V segment lost 1 base, leaving 1 base of the junction unmatched. CDR1 is SGHDT and CDR2 is YYEEEE in the germline V gene.

The chain links TRBV27 to TRBJ1-5; no clear D gene. Trimming removed 3 bases at V and 7 bases at J, with 10 bases between. Germline V CDR1 and CDR2: MNHEY, SMNVEV (reference sequence). There are 13 residues in the CDR3. The CDR3 spells CASSFAFLQPQHF. The CDR3 DNA reads TGTGCCAGCAGTTTCGCGTTTCTGCAGCCCCAGCATTTT.

The chain links TRBV2 to TRBJ2-7; 9 nucleotides agree with TRBD1. The CDR3 consists of 13 residues. With V trimmed by 4 bases and J by 7 bases, 5 bases remained unmatched. Germline lookup yields CDR1 SNHLY and CDR2 FYNNEI. CDR3 DNA sequence: TGTGCCAGCAGTGGTGGGACAGGGAAAGAGCAGTACTTC. Translated, it gives CASSGGTGKEQYF.

V and J are TRBV5-1 and TRBJ1-1; D not certain. CDR1 and CDR2 from the germline V gene are SGHRS and YFSETQ. This CDR3 has 14 amino acids. The V and J ends lost 3 bases and 4 bases respectively, with 13 bases between them. Written as DNA, the CDR3 is TGCGCCAGCAGCTCCAGCGGCGGCCGCACTGAAGCTTTCTTT. Translating it yields CASSSSGGRTEAFF.

This chain joins TRBV18 and TRBJ2-5; 7 bases are shared with TRBD1. Losses at the gene ends were 4 bases for V and 2 bases for J; bases not matched to a gene: 4. The CDR3 loop spans 14 amino acids. CDR1 KGHSH and CDR2 LQKENI come from the germline V gene. The CDR3 sequence is CASSLKTGQETQYF. The CDR3 region has the DNA TGTGCCAGCTCACTCAAGACAGGGCAAGAGACCCAGTACTTC.

V gene TRBV7-2 combines with J gene TRBJ2-7; D not resolved. Germline CDR1 and CDR2: SGHTA and FQGNSA. Trimming left V 4 bases short and J 3 bases short, with 4 bases between. The CDR3 contains 11 residues. The CDR3 region is CASSSNYEQYF. CDR3 nucleotides: TGTGCCAGCAGCTCCAACTACGAGCAGTACTTC.

The rearrangement joins TRBV11-2 to TRBJ2-2; TRBD2 is a possible D gene (6 bases). Trimming pared 1 base from V and 0 bases from J, leaving 9 bases between. Per germline, CDR1 SGHAT and CDR2 FQNNGV. The CDR3 loop spans 16 amino acids. The CDR3 DNA follows: TGTGCCAGCAGCTTAGGGAGGGTGACGAACACCGGGGAGCTGTTTTTT. Its translation: CASSLGRVTNTGELFF.

The chain combines TRBV13 with TRBJ2-7; 7 bases line up with TRBD1. The V and J ends lost 4 bases and 1 base, in that order; junction bases with no gene match: 1. Germline lookup yields CDR1 PRHDT and CDR2 FYEKMQ (reference sequence). The CDR3 totals 13 residues. CDR3 nucleotide sequence: TGTGCCAGCAGCTACAGGGGTTCCTACGAGCAGTACTTC. Its protein is CASSYRGSYEQYF.

The chain couples TRBV4-1 to TRBJ2-3; D may be TRBD2 (5 bases). The CDR3 has 17 amino acids. V was shortened by 4 bases and J by 2 bases, with 19 bases between the two germline ends. Germline CDR1 reads MGHRA; CDR2 reads YSYEKL. CDR3: CASSRILRTHNTDTQYF. The CDR3 nucleotides are TGCGCCAGCAGCCGCATACTTAGGACTCACAACACAGATACGCAGTATTTT.

The gene calls are TRBV5-1 and TRBJ1-4, with TRBD1 matching over 7 bases. The junction had 11 bases not matched to a gene; V was cut back by 0 bases and J by 6 bases. This CDR3 region has 17 residues. CDR1 and CDR2 from the germline V gene are SGHRS and YFSETQ. CDR3 in amino acids: CASSLAGTAEGYEKLFF. CDR3 DNA: TGCGCCAGCAGCTTGGCCGGGACAGCGGAGGGGTATGAAAAACTGTTTTTT.

The rearrangement uses TRBV10-3 and TRBJ2-2, with 12 bases aligning to TRBD2. This CDR3 has 17 amino acids. The V gene's germline CDR1 is ENHRY and CDR2 SYGVKD. J gave up 2 bases and V 3 bases, and 4 bases lay outside the gene matches. The DNA of the CDR3 is TGTGCCATCAGTGAACCTAGCGGGGGGGTAAACACCGGGGAGCTGTTTTTT. This sequence encodes CAISEPSGGVNTGELFF.

The chain uses TRBV5-5 and TRBJ1-4; TRBD1 aligns across 8 bases. V shed 2 bases and J 4 bases; nucleotides not matched to a gene: 10. Looked up from germline, CDR1 is SGHKS and CDR2 is YYEKEE (reference sequence). The CDR3 has 17 residues. The CDR3 nucleotides are TGTGCCAGCAGCTTCCCGCAGGACAGGGCCGATAATGAAAAACTGTTTTTT. This translates into CASSFPQDRADNEKLFF.

The V and J genes are TRBV18 and TRBJ2-7, with TRBD1 identical over 9 bases. The germline V gene has CDR1 KGHSH and CDR2 LQKENI. The CDR3 is made up of 14 amino acids. V was clipped by 3 bases and J by 2 bases; unmatched bases: 2. CDR3 loop: CASSPGQGPYEQYF. For the CDR3, the DNA is TGTGCCAGCTCACCCGGACAGGGGCCCTACGAGCAGTACTTC. The full variable domain, with the rest looked up from reference TRBV18 and TRBJ2-7, is NAGVMQNPRHLVRRRGQEARLRCSPMKGHSHVYWYRQLPEEGLKFMVYLQKENIIDESGMPKERFSAEFPKEGPSILRIQQVVRGDSAAYFCASSPGQGPYEQYFGPGTRLTVT.

This sequence joins TRBV7-6 and TRBJ2-7; 7 positions match TRBD1. The V segment lost 2 bases and the J segment 4 bases; nucleotides outside the gene matches: 2. The germline CDR1 and CDR2 sequences are SGHVS and FNYEAQ. The CDR3 length is 13 residues. The CDR3 DNA is TGTGCCAGCAGCTTAAGGGGGCAATACGAGCAGTACTTC. Its translation: CASSLRGQYEQYF.

The chain joins TRBV5-4 to TRBJ2-6; D perhaps matches TRBD1 (5 bases). Germline V gene lookup returns CDR1 SGHNT and CDR2 YYREEE (reference sequence). This CDR3 comprises 15 residues. The ends were cut back, 0 bases at V and 2 bases at J, with 6 bases in the middle. CDR3 region: CASSLEQAGANVLTF. The DNA of the CDR3 is TGTGCCAGCAGCTTGGAACAGGCTGGGGCCAACGTCCTGACTTTC.